This TCR beta chain was sequenced in a study of blood T cell repertoires in COVID-19. CDR3 length: 12 residues. CDR1 is SGHDT, CDR2 YYEEEE, per germline. Trimming shortened V by 7 bases and J by 1 base, and 8 bases separated the two germline ends. Sequencing used immunoSEQ multiplex PCR; TCRdb keeps in-frame clones, though not all of them. The sample gives a few hundred thousand clones, roughly 89% of which show up once; roughly 6.2% is in the top ten. The chain is built from TRBV5-6 and TRBJ1-1; D gene uncertain. Sequenced material: peripheral blood. The source is a man in his fifties or sixties who had recovered from COVID-19. The CDR3 spells CASHRGNTEAFF. In nucleotides, the CDR3 is TGTGCCAGCCATAGAGGGAACACTGAAGCTTTCTTT.